These 14 T cell receptor beta chains were sequenced from one sample in a study of blood T cell repertoires in COVID-19. Sequencing used immunoSEQ multiplex PCR; TCRdb keeps in-frame clones, though not all of them. The sample consists of over 150,000 clones, less than 80% of them appearing once. The sequenced material came from PBMCs or T cells enriched from blood (not recorded which). These receptors were taken from a woman aged 70 to 79 in a cohort exposed to, infected with or recovered from COVID-19 (not recorded which).

The chain couples TRBV9 to TRBJ2-1; tentatively, D is TRBD2 (5 bases). Germline CDR1 and CDR2: SGDLS and YYNGEE. This CDR3 spans 15 amino acids. The germline V and J ends were trimmed by 3 bases and 1 base, with 11 bases remaining between them. The CDR3 sequence: CASSGTGSSYNEQFF. CDR3 sequence (DNA): TGTGCCAGCAGCGGAACGGGGAGTTCCTACAATGAGCAGTTCTTC.

The count of this clone is one. CDR3 in amino acids: CASSVTYGRTDTQYF. CDR3 DNA sequence: TGTGCCAGCTCAGTGACATATGGGCGCACAGATACGCAGTATTTT. The chain joins TRBV18 to TRBJ2-3, with D unresolved. CDR1 KGHSH and CDR2 LQKENI come from the germline V gene. V gave up 5 bases and J gave up 1 base, with 13 bases separating them. The CDR3 consists of 15 residues.

The chain couples TRBV7-9 to TRBJ2-2, with D possibly TRBD1 on 5 matching bases. The germline V gene encodes CDR1 SEHNR and CDR2 FQNEAQ (reference sequence). V was trimmed by 3 bases and J by 2 bases, leaving 7 bases between them. The CDR3 is 14 amino acids. The chain's CDR3 is CASSLDTNTGELFF. CDR3 bases: TGTGCCAGCAGCTTGGACACAAACACCGGGGAGCTGTTTTTT.

Turning to this clone: This CDR3 is also generated by other DNA sequences in the sample. V is TRBV5-1 and J is TRBJ1-4; D is ambiguous. Trimming removed 0 bases from V and 4 bases from J, with 13 bases in between. CDR3 length: 16 residues. Germline CDR1 reads SGHRS; CDR2 reads YFSETQ. The DNA for the CDR3 is TGCGCCAGCAGCTTGGCCCTGAGAGGCGGTAATGAAAAACTGTTTTTT. This gives the protein CASSLALRGGNEKLFF.

V is TRBV7-2 and J is TRBJ2-7; D is undetermined. The CDR3 has 13 amino acids. V dropped 0 bases and J dropped 6 bases, with 9 bases sitting between them. Per the germline V gene, CDR1 is SGHTA and CDR2 is FQGNSA. CDR3 in amino acids: CASSLARLSEQYF. DNA for the CDR3: TGTGCCAGCAGCTTAGCCCGACTCAGCGAGCAGTACTTC.

The chain links TRBV29-1 to TRBJ1-1; tentative D call: TRBD1 (6 bases). The V end was cut by 6 bases, the J end by 6 bases, with 17 bases between. This CDR3 has 13 residues. Germline lookup yields CDR1 SQVTM and CDR2 ANQGSEA. CDR3 sequence: CSVFQGFGAEAFF. DNA for the CDR3: TGCAGCGTCTTTCAGGGGTTTGGGGCTGAAGCTTTCTTT.

The chain uses TRBV5-6 and TRBJ2-2; 10 bases match TRBD1. The germline V gene has CDR1 SGHDT and CDR2 YYEEEE. The CDR3 runs 15 residues. V was clipped by 6 bases and J by 6 bases; unmatched bases: 8. CDR3 in amino acids: CASTGGQGWAGELFF. As DNA, the CDR3 is TGTGCCAGCACCGGGGGACAGGGGTGGGCCGGGGAGCTGTTTTTT.

The gene calls are TRBV5-1 and TRBJ2-7, with TRBD1 identical over 8 bases. The germline CDR1 and CDR2 sequences are SGHRS and YFSETQ. J was trimmed by 6 bases and V by 4 bases; bases with no gene match: 9. The CDR3 is made up of 14 amino acids. This CDR3 reads CASSPGDRTGEQYF. The CDR3 DNA is TGCGCCAGCAGCCCCGGGGACAGGACGGGCGAGCAGTACTTC.

The genes are TRBV18 and TRBJ2-1; D gene unclear. CDR1 KGHSH and CDR2 LQKENI come from the germline V gene. Trimming took 0 bases from V and 0 from J, leaving 3 bases between them. The CDR3 covers 14 residues. The CDR3 DNA is TGTGCCAGCTCACCACCGAGCTCCTACAATGAGCAGTTCTTC. As protein: CASSPPSSYNEQFF.

The V and J genes are TRBV5-1 and TRBJ2-1; 7 nucleotides match TRBD2. The germline V gene encodes CDR1 SGHRS and CDR2 YFSETQ. V lost 3 bases to trimming and J lost 5 bases; unmatched junction nucleotides: 11. The CDR3 runs 16 residues. DNA of the CDR3: TGCGCCAGCAGCTCATTGAGTCTAGCGGAAAACAATGAGCAGTTCTTC. Translating gives CASSSLSLAENNEQFF.

This clone was counted once. The chain couples TRBV30 to TRBJ1-4; D call uncertain. Trimming removed 0 bases from V and 10 bases from J, with 6 bases in between. CDR3 length equals 11 residues. CDR1 and CDR2 (germline): GTSNPN, SVGIG (reference sequence). As DNA, the CDR3 is TGTGCCTGGAGTGTACCGGGAAAACTGTTTTTT. Encoded protein: CAWSVPGKLFF.

The gene calls are TRBV18 and TRBJ2-3; D gene uncertain. V was clipped by 3 bases and J by 0 bases, with 4 bases between them. This CDR3 is built from 13 residues. Germline values: CDR1 KGHSH, CDR2 LQKENI. The CDR3 DNA reads as TGTGCCAGCTCACCCTCTAGCACAGATACGCAGTATTTT. It specifies CASSPSSTDTQYF.

V usage is TRBV2 and J usage is TRBJ1-2; 9 bases are a match to TRBD1. Losses at the gene ends were 9 bases for V and 7 bases for J; bases not matched to a gene: 6. This CDR3 region has 12 residues. Germline CDR1 reads SNHLY; CDR2 reads FYNNEI. The CDR3 region is CASRTGVRGYTF. DNA of the CDR3: TGTGCCAGTAGGACAGGGGTACGTGGCTACACCTTC.

J is TRBJ2-4 and V is TRBV5-8; D might be TRBD1 (6 bases). The CDR3 sequence is 14 residues long. Germline CDR1 and CDR2: SGHTS and YDEGEE. Trimming took off 2 bases at V and 8 bases at J, with 14 bases between the two ends. The CDR3 here is CASSLQGREDIQYF. CDR3 DNA sequence: TGTGCCAGCAGCTTACAGGGACGAGAGGACATTCAGTACTTC.